This T cell receptor beta chain was recorded in a study of cytomegalovirus exposure and HLA in healthy donors. Broader study findings: Later on, a genetic analysis was performed. It linked a missense variant in DCLRE1C with V- and J-gene trimming of TCR beta. Fewer N-insertions than the 666-donor mean were reportedly shown by an Asian-associated ancestry cluster in a later analysis. A later analysis showed HLA-associated TCR beta chains outstripping equally common others in clonal expansion.

This CDR3 has 16 residues. V lost 3 bases, J lost 2 bases, and 4 bases stayed unmatched. CDR1 and CDR2 (germline): SGHRS, YFSETQ. About this clone: Its antigen is undetermined.

PCR primers comprised 60 Vbeta and 13 Jbeta primers. Generated by immunoSEQ multiplex PCR, the TCRdb table keeps only in-frame clones and is missing some. The table has around 240,000 clones, roughly 80% seen once; the top ten hold roughly 5%. The sequencing sample was made of PBMCs. The sequence came from a woman between 40 and 50 years old in good health and CMV-seropositive. The V and J genes are TRBV5-1 and TRBJ2-3, with TRBD2 matching 12 bases. This CDR3 reads CASSSGLAGNTDTQYF. DNA of the CDR3: TGCGCCAGCAGCTCAGGACTAGCGGGGAACACAGATACGCAGTATTTT. Full variable domain (outside the CDR3, taken from reference TRBV5-1 and TRBJ2-3): KAGVTQTPRYLIKTRGQQVTLSCSPISGHRSVSWYQQTPGQGLQFLFEYFSETQRNKGNFPGRFSGRQFSNSRSEMNVSTLELGDSALYLCASSSGLAGNTDTQYFGPGTRLTVL.